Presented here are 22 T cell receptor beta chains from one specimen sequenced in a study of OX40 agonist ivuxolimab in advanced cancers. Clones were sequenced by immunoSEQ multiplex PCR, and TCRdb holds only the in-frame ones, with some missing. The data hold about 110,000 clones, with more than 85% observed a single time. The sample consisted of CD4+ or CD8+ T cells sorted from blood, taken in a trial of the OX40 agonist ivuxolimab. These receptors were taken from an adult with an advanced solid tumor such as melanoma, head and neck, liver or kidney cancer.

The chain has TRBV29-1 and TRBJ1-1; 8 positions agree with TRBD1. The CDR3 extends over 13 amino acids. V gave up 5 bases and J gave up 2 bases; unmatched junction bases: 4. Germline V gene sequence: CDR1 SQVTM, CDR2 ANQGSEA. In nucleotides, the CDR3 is TGCAGCGTTCAGGGGGCGCTTAACACTGAAGCTTTCTTT. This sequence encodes CSVQGALNTEAFF.

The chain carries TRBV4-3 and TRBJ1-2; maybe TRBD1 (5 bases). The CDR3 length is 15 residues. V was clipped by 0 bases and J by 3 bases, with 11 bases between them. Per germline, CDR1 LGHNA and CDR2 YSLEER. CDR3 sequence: CASSQDSRGDYGYTF. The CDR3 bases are TGCGCCAGCAGCCAAGATTCCCGGGGGGACTATGGCTACACCTTC.

Here the CDR3 reads CAISGKAGGPGGELFF. CDR3 coding DNA: TGTGCCATCAGTGGAAAAGCGGGAGGGCCCGGCGGGGAGCTGTTTTTT. This chain links TRBV10-3 with TRBJ2-2; 10 nucleotides agree with TRBD2. Unmatched junction bases numbered 9, after V lost 4 bases and J lost 7 bases. The CDR3 is 16 residues long. Germline CDR1 reads ENHRY; CDR2 reads SYGVKD.

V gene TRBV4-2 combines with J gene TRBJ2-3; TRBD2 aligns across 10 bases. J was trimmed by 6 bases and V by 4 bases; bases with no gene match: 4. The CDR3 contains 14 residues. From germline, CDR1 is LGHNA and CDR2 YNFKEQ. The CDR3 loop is CASSPGTSEDTQYF. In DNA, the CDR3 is TGTGCCAGCAGCCCGGGGACTAGCGAGGATACGCAGTATTTT.

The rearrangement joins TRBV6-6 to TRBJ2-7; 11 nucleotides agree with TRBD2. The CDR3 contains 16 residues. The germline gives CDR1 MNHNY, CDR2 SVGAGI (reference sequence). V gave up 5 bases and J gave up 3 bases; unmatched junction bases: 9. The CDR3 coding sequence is TGTGCCAGCAGTCACTTTAGCGGGAGGGCCGTCTACGAGCAGTACTTC. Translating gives CASSHFSGRAVYEQYF.

The CDR3 DNA reads as TGTGCCACCAGCAGAGGAGGACAGGGGGTCAATGAGCAGTTCTTC. Amino acids: CATSRGGQGVNEQFF. This sequence joins TRBV15 and TRBJ2-1; 10 bases are a match to TRBD1. V trimming: 1 base; J trimming: 6 bases; junction bases outside the gene matches: 3. Per the germline V gene, CDR1 is LNHNV and CDR2 is YYDKDF (reference sequence). The CDR3 totals 15 residues.

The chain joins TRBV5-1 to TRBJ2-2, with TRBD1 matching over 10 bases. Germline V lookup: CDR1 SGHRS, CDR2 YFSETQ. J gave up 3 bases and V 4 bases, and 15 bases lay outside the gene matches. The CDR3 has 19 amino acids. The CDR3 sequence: CASSLPGQGSSRDTGELFF. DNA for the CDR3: TGCGCCAGCAGCCTACCGGGACAGGGGAGTTCTCGAGACACCGGGGAGCTGTTTTTT.

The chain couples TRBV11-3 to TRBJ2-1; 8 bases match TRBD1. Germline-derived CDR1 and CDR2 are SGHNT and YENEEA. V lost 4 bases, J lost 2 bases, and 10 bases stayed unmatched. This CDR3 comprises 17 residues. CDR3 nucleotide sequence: TGTGCCAGCAGCTCACTGACCGGGACAGGTGCCTACAATGAGCAGTTCTTC. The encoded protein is CASSSLTGTGAYNEQFF.

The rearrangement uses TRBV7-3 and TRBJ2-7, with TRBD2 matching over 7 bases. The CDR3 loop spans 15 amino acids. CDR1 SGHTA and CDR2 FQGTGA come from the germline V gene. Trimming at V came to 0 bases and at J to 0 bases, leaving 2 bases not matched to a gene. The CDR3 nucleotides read TGTGCCAGCAGCTTAACGGGAGGGAGCTCCTACGAGCAGTACTTC. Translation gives CASSLTGGSSYEQYF. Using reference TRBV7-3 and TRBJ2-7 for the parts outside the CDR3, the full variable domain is GAGVSQTPSNKVTEKGKYVELRCDPISGHTALYWYRQSLGQGPEFLIYFQGTGAADDSGLPNDRFFAVRPEGSVSTLKIQRTERGDSAVYLCASSLTGGSSYEQYFGPGTRLTVT.

CDR3 residues: CASSLARGLNEKLFF. The CDR3 nucleotides read TGTGCCAGCAGCTTAGCGAGGGGGCTTAATGAAAAACTGTTTTTT. The chain couples TRBV7-2 to TRBJ1-4; 7 positions agree with TRBD1. The CDR3 has 15 amino acids. J gave up 4 bases and V 0 bases, and 2 bases lay outside the gene matches. CDR1 and CDR2 (germline): SGHTA, FQGNSA.

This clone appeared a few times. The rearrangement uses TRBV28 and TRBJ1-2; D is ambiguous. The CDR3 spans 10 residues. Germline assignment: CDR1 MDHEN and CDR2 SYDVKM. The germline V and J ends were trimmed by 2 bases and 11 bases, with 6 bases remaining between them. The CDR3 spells CASSLDGYTF. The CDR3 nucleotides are TGTGCCAGCAGTTTAGACGGTTACACCTTC.

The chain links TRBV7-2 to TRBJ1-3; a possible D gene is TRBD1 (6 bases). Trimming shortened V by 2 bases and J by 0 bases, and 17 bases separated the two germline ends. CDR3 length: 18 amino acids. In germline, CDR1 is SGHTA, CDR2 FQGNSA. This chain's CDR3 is CASSLSFDRSISGNTIYF. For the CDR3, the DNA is TGTGCCAGCAGCTTATCTTTCGACAGGTCGATCTCTGGAAACACCATATATTTT.

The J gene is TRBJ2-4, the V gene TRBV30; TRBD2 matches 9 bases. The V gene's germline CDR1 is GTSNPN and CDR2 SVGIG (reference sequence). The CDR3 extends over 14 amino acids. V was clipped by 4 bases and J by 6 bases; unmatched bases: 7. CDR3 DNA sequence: TGTGCCTGGAACTTAGCGGGAGTGGGAAACATTCAGTACTTC. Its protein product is CAWNLAGVGNIQYF.

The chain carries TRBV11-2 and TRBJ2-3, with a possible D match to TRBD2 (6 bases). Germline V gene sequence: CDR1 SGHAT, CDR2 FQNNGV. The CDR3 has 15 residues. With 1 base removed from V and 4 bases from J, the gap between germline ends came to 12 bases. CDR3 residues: CASSLGAPGADTQYF. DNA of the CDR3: TGTGCCAGCAGCTTAGGAGCGCCGGGGGCAGATACGCAGTATTTT.

CDR3 bases: TGTGCCAGCAGCGTCACAGGGTTTGACACTGAAGCTTTCTTT. Amino acids: CASSVTGFDTEAFF. This chain uses TRBV7-2 with TRBJ1-1; tentatively, D is TRBD1 (6 bases). The germline CDR1 and CDR2 sequences are SGHTA and FQGNSA. The V and J ends lost 5 bases and 3 bases respectively, with 13 bases between them. The length of the CDR3 is 14 residues. Together with reference TRBV7-2 and TRBJ1-1, the CDR3 gives the full variable domain: GAGVSQSPSNKVTEKGKDVELRCDPISGHTALYWYRQSLGQGLEFLIYFQGNSAPDKSGLPSDRFSAERTGGSVSTLTIQRTQQEDSAVYLCASSVTGFDTEAFFGQGTRLTVV.

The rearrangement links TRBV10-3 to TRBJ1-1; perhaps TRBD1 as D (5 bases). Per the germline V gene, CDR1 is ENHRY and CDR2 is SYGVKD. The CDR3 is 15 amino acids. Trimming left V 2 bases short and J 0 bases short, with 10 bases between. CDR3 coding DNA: TGTGCCATCAGTGAGCGGGAGGGGTTGAACACTGAAGCTTTCTTT. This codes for CAISEREGLNTEAFF.

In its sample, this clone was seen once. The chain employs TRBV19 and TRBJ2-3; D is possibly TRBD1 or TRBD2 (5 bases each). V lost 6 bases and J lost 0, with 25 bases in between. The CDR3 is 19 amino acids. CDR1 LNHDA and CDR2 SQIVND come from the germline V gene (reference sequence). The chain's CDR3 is CASSRPGRMKETSTDTQYF. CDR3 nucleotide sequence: TGTGCCAGTAGCCGCCCGGGGCGTATGAAGGAAACTAGCACAGATACGCAGTATTTT.

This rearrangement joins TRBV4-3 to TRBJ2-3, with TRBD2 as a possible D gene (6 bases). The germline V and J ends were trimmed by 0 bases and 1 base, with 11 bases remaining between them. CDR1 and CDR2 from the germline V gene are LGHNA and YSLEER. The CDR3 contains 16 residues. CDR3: CASSQDLAGRTDTQYF. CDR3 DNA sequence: TGCGCCAGCAGCCAAGACCTGGCGGGACGCACAGATACGCAGTATTTT.

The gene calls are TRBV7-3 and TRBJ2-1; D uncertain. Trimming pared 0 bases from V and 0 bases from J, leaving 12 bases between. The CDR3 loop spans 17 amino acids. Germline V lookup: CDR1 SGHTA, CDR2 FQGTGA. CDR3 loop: CASSLTPGPSSYNEQFF. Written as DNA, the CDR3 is TGTGCCAGCAGCTTAACGCCCGGCCCGAGCTCCTACAATGAGCAGTTCTTC.

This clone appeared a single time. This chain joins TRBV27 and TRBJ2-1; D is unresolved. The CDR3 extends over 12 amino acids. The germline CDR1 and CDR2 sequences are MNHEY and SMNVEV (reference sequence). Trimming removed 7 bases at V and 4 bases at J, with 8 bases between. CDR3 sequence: CASTSAYNEQFF. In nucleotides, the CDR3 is TGTGCCAGCACTTCGGCGTACAATGAGCAGTTCTTC.

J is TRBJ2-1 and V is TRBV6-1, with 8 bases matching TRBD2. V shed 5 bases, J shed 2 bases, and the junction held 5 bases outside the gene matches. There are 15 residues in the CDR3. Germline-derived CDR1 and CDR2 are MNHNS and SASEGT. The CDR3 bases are TGTGCCAGCAGTTCACCGGGACTAGCCTACAATGAGCAGTTCTTC. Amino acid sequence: CASSSPGLAYNEQFF.

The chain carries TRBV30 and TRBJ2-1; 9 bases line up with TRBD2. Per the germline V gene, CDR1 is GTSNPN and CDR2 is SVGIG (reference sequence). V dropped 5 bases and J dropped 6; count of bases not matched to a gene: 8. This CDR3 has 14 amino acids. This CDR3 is CAWDLAGSGNEQFF. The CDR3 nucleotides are TGTGCCTGGGACCTAGCGGGAAGTGGCAATGAGCAGTTCTTC. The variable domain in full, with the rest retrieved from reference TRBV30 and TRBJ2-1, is SQTIHQWPATLVQPVGSPLSLECTVEGTSNPNLYWYRQAAGRGLQLLFYSVGIGQISSEVPQNLSASRPQDRQFILSSKKLLLSDSGFYLCAWDLAGSGNEQFFGPGTRLTVL.